Listed below are T cell receptor beta chains from one sample, sequenced in a study of response to subunit inactivated influenza vaccine. Using its own MiXCR run on the RT-PCR reads, TCRdb lists one record per CDR3 protein. The data show about 480,000 distinct CDR3 sequences, 25% seen once. This material consisted of CD4+ T cells sorted from PBMCs, taken 4 to 6 days after vaccination. Every receptor here comes from a man aged 45-65 years who received an inactivated influenza vaccine. CDR3s include the opening cysteine and the closing phenylalanine or tryptophan. The order of the fields is V gene, D gene, J gene, clone size, CDR3 protein, CDR3 DNA. The D gene is left open where the match is weak. Clone size is given for some rows only: seen once, a few or many times, or a class if the clone is expanded.

TRBV19	-	TRBJ1-6	few	CASSIERKSPLHF	TGTGCCAGTAGTATAGAGAGGAAATCACCCCTCCACTTT
TRBV5-6	TRBD2	TRBJ2-7	-	CASRMEGYGRDIYEQYF	TGTGCCAGCAGGATGGAAGGGTACGGGAGGGATATCTACGAGCAGTACTTC
TRBV12-3/TRBV12-4	-	TRBJ2-3	once	CASSLLHEDTQYF	TGTGCCAGCAGTTTACTCCACGAGGATACGCAGTATTTT
TRBV20-1	-	TRBJ1-4	few	CSARDGTNEKLFF	TGCAGTGCGCGGGACGGAACTAATGAAAAACTGTTTTTT
TRBV6-2/TRBV6-3	-	TRBJ2-5	-	CASSYYREETQYF	TGTGCCAGCAGTTACTACAGAGAAGAGACCCAGTACTTC
TRBV28	TRBD2	TRBJ2-1	-	CASRRLAGGNEQFF	TGTGCCAGCAGGCGACTAGCGGGAGGGAATGAGCAGTTCTTC
TRBV5-1	TRBD2	TRBJ2-5	few	CASHPMGLAGETQYF	TGCGCCAGCCACCCCATGGGACTAGCGGGAGAGACCCAGTACTTC
TRBV3-1	-	TRBJ1-1	-	CASSPPGVNTEAFF	TGTGCCAGCAGTCCCCCGGGGGTAAACACTGAAGCTTTCTTT
TRBV20-1	TRBD2	TRBJ2-1	once	CCARETSGRLNEQFF	TGCTGTGCTAGAGAGACTAGCGGGAGGCTTAATGAGCAGTTCTTC
TRBV12-3/TRBV12-4	TRBD2	TRBJ2-1	few	CASSGLANYNEQFF	TGTGCCAGCAGTGGACTAGCGAACTACAATGAGCAGTTCTTC
TRBV4-2	-	TRBJ2-5	few	CASSEQDSSQETQYF	TGTGCCAGCAGCGAACAGGACAGCTCACAAGAGACCCAGTACTTC
TRBV29-1	-	TRBJ2-7	-	CSVATGTSYEQYF	TGCAGCGTTGCAACAGGTACCTCCTACGAGCAGTACTTC
TRBV5-1	-	TRBJ1-1	-	CASSSGSGWGTEAFF	TGCGCCAGCAGCAGCGGGTCAGGGTGGGGCACTGAAGCTTTCTTT
TRBV7-3	TRBD1	TRBJ2-1	-	CASSSTGVNHNEQFF	TGTGCCAGCAGCTCCACAGGGGTGAATCACAATGAGCAGTTCTTC
TRBV25-1	TRBD2	TRBJ2-2	few	CASSGLAGGDTGELFF	TGTGCCAGCAGTGGACTAGCGGGAGGGGACACCGGGGAGCTGTTTTTT
TRBV20-1	TRBD2	TRBJ2-1	-	CSARTWTSGRSYNEQFF	TGCAGTGCTCGGACATGGACTAGCGGGAGGTCCTACAATGAGCAGTTCTTC
TRBV2	TRBD2	TRBJ2-3	-	CASTGLAGHGTQYF	TGTGCCAGTACGGGACTAGCGGGACATGGTACGCAGTATTTT
TRBV7-8	-	TRBJ2-3	-	CASTKPRASAHTDTQYF	TGTGCCAGCACCAAACCCCGGGCTTCCGCACACACAGATACGCAGTATTTT
TRBV6-5	-	TRBJ2-7	-	CASGRDEQYF	TGTGCCAGCGGCCGGGACGAGCAGTACTTC
TRBV15	-	TRBJ2-3	-	CATSRRGVTDTQYF	TGTGCCACCAGCAGGAGGGGCGTCACAGATACGCAGTATTTT
TRBV7-9	-	TRBJ2-1	many	CASSLVVDNEQFF	TGTGCCAGCAGCCTTGTGGTCGACAATGAGCAGTTCTTC
TRBV5-6	TRBD1	TRBJ2-7	-	CASSWRGDRDYEQYF	TGTGCCAGCAGCTGGAGGGGGGACAGGGATTACGAGCAGTACTTC